A single sample gave rise to the 24 T cell receptor beta chains below, sequenced in a study of CD8+ T cells in alopecia areata. The treatment is: oral pan-JAK inhibitor, 5-10 mg twice daily. Extracted RNA was reverse transcribed into cDNA, the sequencing template. Sequencing was performed with immunoSEQ multiplex PCR; in TCRdb, only in-frame clones are kept and a portion is missing. Among around 150,000 clones, less than 70% were seen once, and the ten largest hold 14%. This specimen consisted of CD4+ T cells sorted from blood, obtained at week 24, from a patient treated with tofacitinib. The receptors stem from a human donor with alopecia areata.

In the case of this clone: Other DNA sequences in the same sample also yield this CDR3. The rearrangement joins TRBV29-1 to TRBJ2-3, with 14 nucleotides matching TRBD2. V shed 3 bases and J 1 base; nucleotides not matched to a gene: 0. The germline CDR1 and CDR2 sequences are SQVTM and ANQGSEA. This CDR3 spans 15 amino acids. The CDR3 DNA sequence: TGCAGCGTTGAGGGACTAGCGGGGGGCACAGATACGCAGTATTTT. This sequence encodes CSVEGLAGGTDTQYF.

The chain combines TRBV6-5 with TRBJ1-5; D is possibly TRBD1 (5 bases). Trimming left V 6 bases short and J 3 bases short, with 12 bases between. The CDR3 loop spans 14 amino acids. Germline values: CDR1 MNHEY, CDR2 SVGAGI. Written as DNA, the CDR3 is TGTGCCAGCAGCATCGACAGACCCAATCAGCCCCAGCATTTT. Protein product: CASSIDRPNQPQHF.

CDR3 sequence reads: CAISEDQYGYTF. The CDR3 nucleotides are TGTGCCATCAGTGAGGACCAGTACGGCTACACCTTC. This rearrangement joins TRBV10-3 to TRBJ1-2; the D is unclear. Germline-derived CDR1 and CDR2 are ENHRY and SYGVKD. The CDR3 has 12 residues. Trimming stripped 2 bases from V and 8 bases from J, with 9 bases between.

The sample holds a few counts of this clone. This rearrangement joins TRBV29-1 to TRBJ2-3, with 7 positions matching TRBD2. V gave up 3 bases and J gave up 3 bases; unmatched junction bases: 3. Germline V gene data show CDR1 as SQVTM and CDR2 as ANQGSEA. This CDR3 is built from 13 residues. Here the CDR3 DNA reads TGCAGCGTTGATACGGGGGGTACAGATACGCAGTATTTT. This encodes CSVDTGGTDTQYF.

The sample holds a few counts of this clone. The rearrangement uses TRBV23-1 and TRBJ2-5; D possibly corresponds to TRBD2 (5 bases). TRBV23-1 is an ORF, with its function uncertain. The CDR3 consists of 14 residues. Trimming took 0 bases from V and 1 from J, leaving 6 bases between them. The DNA of the CDR3 is TGCGCCAGCAGTCAATCAGAGGGCCAAGAGACCCAGTACTTC. Protein product: CASSQSEGQETQYF.

J is TRBJ1-1 and V is TRBV29-1; D gene uncertain. Trimming removed 0 bases from V and 1 base from J, with 6 bases in between. The V gene's germline CDR1 is SQVTM and CDR2 ANQGSEA. CDR3 length equals 13 residues. CDR3 DNA sequence: TGCAGCGTTGAAGAGGGCCGGAACACTGAAGCTTTCTTT. It specifies CSVEEGRNTEAFF.

The rearrangement uses TRBV6-5 and TRBJ2-2; no reliable D call. This CDR3 has 12 amino acids. Per the germline V gene, CDR1 is MNHEY and CDR2 is SVGAGI. The ends were cut back, 11 bases at V and 0 bases at J, with 7 bases in the middle. The CDR3 is CALAANTGELFF. The CDR3 DNA reads as TGTGCCTTGGCAGCGAACACCGGGGAGCTGTTTTTT.

This clone was seen only a few times. V usage is TRBV7-3 and J usage is TRBJ2-5; D assignment may be TRBD1 or TRBD2 (5 bases each). CDR3 length: 14 residues. V lost 2 bases to trimming and J lost 0 bases, with 7 bases between them. Germline V CDR1 and CDR2: SGHTA, FQGTGA. This CDR3 reads CASSLEGYQETQYF. CDR3 in DNA: TGTGCCAGCAGCTTAGAGGGGTACCAAGAGACCCAGTACTTC.

The chain joins TRBV30 to TRBJ1-5; no firm D call. V was trimmed by 0 bases and J by 3 bases, leaving 9 bases between them. The CDR3 spans 14 residues. Germline CDR1 is GTSNPN and CDR2 is SVGIG (reference sequence). The CDR3 protein is CAWSVRHVNQPQHF. The CDR3 DNA reads as TGTGCCTGGAGTGTTCGCCACGTCAATCAGCCCCAGCATTTT.

The CDR3 spells CASSEQGGTGLTYEQYF. The CDR3 DNA reads as TGTGCCAGCAGTGAACAAGGGGGGACAGGGCTCACCTACGAGCAGTACTTC. The chain employs TRBV25-1 and TRBJ2-7, with 9 bases fitting TRBD1. After removal of 2 bases from V and 2 bases from J, the junction contained 10 bases not matched to a gene. Germline V gene sequence: CDR1 MGHDK, CDR2 SYGVNS. The CDR3 has 17 residues.

The CDR3 DNA sequence: TGTGCCAGCAGCTTTACGACTAGCGGGGGGGCTGCAGATACGCAGTATTTT. Amino acids: CASSFTTSGGAADTQYF. The chain recombines TRBV11-2 with TRBJ2-3; TRBD2 agrees at 14 bases. The V gene end was trimmed by 3 bases and the J gene end by 4 bases; junction bases not matched to a gene: 6. The germline gives CDR1 SGHAT, CDR2 FQNNGV. The CDR3 has 17 residues.

The V and J genes are TRBV30 and TRBJ1-2; weak D call: TRBD1 (5 bases). Trimming shortened V by 2 bases and J by 1 base, and 11 bases separated the two germline ends. This CDR3 contains 14 residues. Looked up from germline, CDR1 is GTSNPN and CDR2 is SVGIG (reference sequence). The CDR3 nucleotides are TGTGCCTGGAGTCCCTCGGGGGTTAACTATGGCTACACCTTC. The encoded protein is CAWSPSGVNYGYTF.

The chain uses TRBV5-1 and TRBJ1-6; 8 bases are a match to TRBD1. The CDR3 has 16 amino acids. Germline trimming cut 4 bases from V and 7 bases from J; bases unmatched to any gene: 10. CDR1 and CDR2 from the germline V gene are SGHRS and YFSETQ. The CDR3 loop reads CASSPNQGAKNSPLHF. The CDR3 DNA sequence: TGCGCCAGCAGCCCCAACCAGGGGGCGAAAAATTCACCCCTCCACTTT.

V gene TRBV6-5 combines with J gene TRBJ2-7, with 7 bases identical to TRBD1. The CDR3 extends over 13 amino acids. CDR1 is MNHEY, CDR2 SVGAGI, per germline. With 6 bases clipped from V and 7 bases from J, the junction kept 9 bases outside the gene matches. The CDR3 sequence: CASRRQGPGEQYF. The CDR3 DNA follows: TGTGCCAGCAGACGACAGGGCCCGGGTGAGCAGTACTTC.

This clone has a handful of counts. The chain combines TRBV7-2 with TRBJ1-6, with 7 bases matching TRBD1. There are 13 residues in the CDR3. The trim removed 6 bases at V and 9 bases at J, leaving 5 bases unmatched. Germline V gene data show CDR1 as SGHTA and CDR2 as FQGNSA. CDR3 protein: CASSRQGSSPLHF. CDR3 bases: TGTGCCAGCAGTAGACAGGGATCTTCACCCCTCCACTTT.

V and J are TRBV11-2 and TRBJ2-5; unclear D gene. CDR3 length equals 12 residues. CDR1 is SGHAT and CDR2 is FQNNGV in the germline V gene. Trimming left V 3 bases short and J 5 bases short, with 7 bases between. The chain's CDR3 is CASSFAPETQYF. The CDR3 DNA reads TGTGCCAGCAGCTTTGCTCCTGAGACCCAGTACTTC.

V usage is TRBV30 and J usage is TRBJ2-2; D is uncertain. CDR3 length: 13 residues. Germline V CDR1 and CDR2: GTSNPN, SVGIG (reference sequence). Trimming shortened V by 2 bases and J by 7 bases, and 11 bases separated the two germline ends. The CDR3 loop is CAWSYRSVGELFF. The CDR3 nucleotides are TGTGCCTGGAGTTATCGATCAGTCGGGGAGCTGTTTTTT.

This chain links TRBV29-1 with TRBJ2-7; TRBD1 is a possible D gene (5 bases). V lost 6 bases and J lost 4, with 13 bases in between. The CDR3 runs 12 residues. In germline, CDR1 is SQVTM, CDR2 ANQGSEA. In DNA, the CDR3 is TGCAGCGTGCTTGAAGGGGCTTACGAGCAGTACTTC. This sequence encodes CSVLEGAYEQYF.

The CDR3 DNA reads as TGTGCCAGCAGCTTAGCCGCCGGGCCTGAAGCTTTCTTT. It translates to CASSLAAGPEAFF. This chain joins TRBV5-4 and TRBJ1-1; no definite D call. V lost 2 bases, J lost 6 bases, and 11 bases lay in between. Germline lookup yields CDR1 SGHNT and CDR2 YYREEE (reference sequence). The CDR3 length is 13 residues.

The chain links TRBV27 to TRBJ1-1; perhaps TRBD1 as D (5 bases). Deletions cut 4 bases from V and 5 bases from J, with 17 bases between. CDR1 is MNHEY and CDR2 is SMNVEV in the germline V gene (reference sequence). The CDR3 is 15 amino acids. The CDR3 DNA reads TGTGCCAGCAGTTGGCGCCCAGGGTCGGGAACTGAAGCTTTCTTT. This gives the protein CASSWRPGSGTEAFF.

This chain joins TRBV5-1 and TRBJ2-2, with 8 bases fitting TRBD2. This CDR3 is 14 amino acids long. Germline V gene sequence: CDR1 SGHRS, CDR2 YFSETQ. Trimming at V came to 5 bases and at J to 5 bases, leaving 5 bases not matched to a gene. The CDR3 sequence is CASSLIAGTGELFF. CDR3 nucleotides: TGCGCCAGCAGTCTGATAGCGGGGACCGGGGAGCTGTTTTTT.

The chain combines TRBV9 with TRBJ1-5, with D tentatively TRBD1 (6 bases). Germline V gene sequence: CDR1 SGDLS, CDR2 YYNGEE. The length of the CDR3 is 15 residues. The germline V and J ends were trimmed by 0 bases and 4 bases, with 11 bases remaining between them. The CDR3 DNA reads as TGTGCCAGCAGCGTAGGGACAGAGATAAATCAGCCCCAGCATTTT. This gives the protein CASSVGTEINQPQHF.

This chain links TRBV18 with TRBJ1-4; 7 positions agree with TRBD1. The V gene's germline CDR1 is KGHSH and CDR2 LQKENI. The trim removed 3 bases at V and 5 bases at J, leaving 9 bases unmatched. This CDR3 contains 16 residues. CDR3 sequence (DNA): TGTGCCAGCTCACCTGTAACCGGGACAGTGAATGAAAAACTGTTTTTT. It encodes CASSPVTGTVNEKLFF.

The chain uses TRBV15 and TRBJ2-7; D might be TRBD1 (6 bases). Trimming removed 0 bases at V and 4 bases at J, with 13 bases between. Looked up from germline, CDR1 is LNHNV and CDR2 is YYDKDF (reference sequence). The CDR3 has 15 residues. The DNA for the CDR3 is TGTGCCACCAGCAGAGAGCCAGGGGCCCAATACGAGCAGTACTTC. This codes for CATSREPGAQYEQYF. Variable domain in full (rest from reference TRBV15 and TRBJ2-7): DAMVIQNPRYQVTQFGKPVTLSCSQTLNHNVMYWYQQKSSQAPKLLFHYYDKDFNNEADTPDNFQSRRPNTSFCFLDIRSPGLGDTAMYLCATSREPGAQYEQYFGPGTRLTVT.